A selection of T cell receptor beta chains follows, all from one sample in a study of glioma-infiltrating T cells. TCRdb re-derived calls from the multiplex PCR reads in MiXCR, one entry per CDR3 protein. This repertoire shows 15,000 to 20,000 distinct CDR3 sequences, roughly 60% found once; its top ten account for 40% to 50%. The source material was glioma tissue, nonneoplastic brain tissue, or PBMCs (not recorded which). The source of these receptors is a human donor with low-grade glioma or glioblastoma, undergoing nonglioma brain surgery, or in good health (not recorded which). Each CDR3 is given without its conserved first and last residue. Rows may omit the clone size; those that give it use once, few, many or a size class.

CDR3aa: SAENRARSYGYT
j_gene: TRBJ1-2
abundance: .
len: 12
v_gene: TRBV20-1

CDR3aa: ASSAWGGLNQPQH
j_gene: TRBJ1-5
abundance: .
len: 13
v_gene: TRBV28

CDR3aa: ASAPNLQESSEAL
j_gene: TRBJ1-1
abundance: .
len: 13
v_gene: TRBV6-5

CDR3aa: ASSLPGQTNTEAF
j_gene: TRBJ1-1
abundance: once
len: 13
v_gene: TRBV12-3/TRBV12-4

CDR3aa: ASSGDSNQPQH
j_gene: TRBJ1-5
abundance: .
len: 11
v_gene: TRBV7-2

CDR3aa: ASSYSLDRGKAF
j_gene: TRBJ1-1
abundance: .
len: 12
v_gene: TRBV6-2/TRBV6-3

CDR3aa: SAKREGYT
j_gene: TRBJ1-2
abundance: .
len: 8
v_gene: TRBV20-1

CDR3aa: ASSPGRGREQY
j_gene: TRBJ2-7
abundance: many
len: 11
v_gene: TRBV7-2

CDR3aa: ASSDLQGGLTDTQY
j_gene: TRBJ2-3
abundance: .
len: 14
v_gene: TRBV6-2/TRBV6-3

CDR3aa: ASSLRTQNYGYT
j_gene: TRBJ1-2
abundance: .
len: 12
v_gene: TRBV5-1

CDR3aa: ASSETDAEKLF
j_gene: TRBJ1-4
abundance: few
len: 11
v_gene: TRBV2

CDR3aa: ASSPSTGSGYT
j_gene: TRBJ1-2
abundance: once
len: 11
v_gene: TRBV6-1

CDR3aa: ASSYSRKQPQH
j_gene: TRBJ1-5
abundance: .
len: 11
v_gene: TRBV6-5

CDR3aa: ASRPSGGSTEAF
j_gene: TRBJ1-1
abundance: .
len: 12
v_gene: TRBV24-1

CDR3aa: SARSGLAGAYEQY
j_gene: TRBJ2-7
abundance: .
len: 13
v_gene: TRBV20-1

CDR3aa: ASSRGLAAYEQY
j_gene: TRBJ2-7
abundance: few
len: 12
v_gene: TRBV5-5

CDR3aa: ASSYSEGVPWEQY
j_gene: TRBJ2-7
abundance: medium-sized
len: 13
v_gene: TRBV6-2/TRBV6-3

CDR3aa: ASSLTGEQPQH
j_gene: TRBJ1-5
abundance: .
len: 11
v_gene: TRBV7-9

CDR3aa: ASSGHMNTEAF
j_gene: TRBJ1-1
abundance: .
len: 11
v_gene: TRBV6-1

CDR3aa: SAFRGAANQPQH
j_gene: TRBJ1-5
abundance: many
len: 12
v_gene: TRBV20-1

CDR3aa: ASSELRDSLRYNEQF
j_gene: TRBJ2-1
abundance: .
len: 15
v_gene: TRBV2